The present TCR beta chain was sequenced within a study of T cell changes during pregnancy in multiple sclerosis. For this clone: Other nucleotide sequences from this sample produce the same CDR3.

Repertoires were generated with immunoSEQ multiplex PCR, while TCRdb's copy carries only in-frame clones and drops some. The table lists more than 55,000 clones, around 94% of them singletons. V lost 3 bases to trimming and J lost 0 bases, with 9 bases between them. CDR1 MNHEY and CDR2 SMNVEV come from the germline V gene (reference sequence). The CDR3 sequence is 14 residues long. The chain uses TRBV27 and TRBJ2-7; D possibly corresponds to TRBD2 (6 bases). This sample comprised CD8+ T cells from peripheral blood mononuclear cells, obtained after pregnancy. The origin of this receptor is a female donor with multiple sclerosis, enrolled in a pregnancy study. The CDR3 nucleotides are TGTGCCAGCAGTTTTGGAGGGAGCTCCTACGAGCAGTACTTC. This translates into CASSFGGSSYEQYF.